This note documents a single T cell receptor (beta chain) sequence. In the study's own analysis: How many nucleated cells were present was estimated from reference gene primer amplification. The assay was immunoSEQ multiplex PCR, and TCRdb's table has in-frame clones only and misses some. V and J calls and clone size are those listed in that table; D and trimming were worked out from the DNA. The sample has hundreds of thousands of clones, almost 85% seen once. The sample comes from a study of blood T cell repertoires in COVID-19. Study summary: The United States, Italy and Spain supplied acute and convalescent COVID-19 samples. T cells, B-cell-depleted T cells, or PBMCs provided the cDNA or gDNA that served as material.

Germline V gene data show CDR1 as MNHEY and CDR2 as SVGAGI. The CDR3 totals 13 residues. Trimming took 6 bases from V and 4 from J, leaving 12 bases between them. The sequence derives from a man aged 50-59 years with active or convalescent COVID-19. Input material: peripheral blood. This chain joins TRBV6-5 and TRBJ1-1; unclear D gene. The CDR3, as DNA: TGTGCCAGCAGCCCCCCCCGGGGCACTGAAGCTTTCTTT. Translating gives CASSPPRGTEAFF.